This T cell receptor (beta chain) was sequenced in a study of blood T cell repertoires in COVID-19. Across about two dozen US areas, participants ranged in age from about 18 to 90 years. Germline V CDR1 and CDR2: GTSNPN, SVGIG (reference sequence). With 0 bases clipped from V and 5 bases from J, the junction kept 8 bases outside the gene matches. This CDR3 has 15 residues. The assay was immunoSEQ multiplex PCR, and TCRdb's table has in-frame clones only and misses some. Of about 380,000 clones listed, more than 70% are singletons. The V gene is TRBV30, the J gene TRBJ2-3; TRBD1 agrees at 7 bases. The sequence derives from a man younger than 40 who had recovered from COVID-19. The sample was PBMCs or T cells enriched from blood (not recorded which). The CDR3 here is CAWSVRQGVEDTQYF. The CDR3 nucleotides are TGTGCCTGGAGTGTACGTCAGGGGGTCGAAGATACGCAGTATTTT.